The 19 T cell receptor beta chains listed next were all sequenced from one sample in a study of shared clonotypes between healthy human individuals. Assay: immunoSEQ multiplex PCR; the TCRdb copy retains only in-frame clones and omits some. Seen here are some 2,100,000 clones, approximately 96% observed once, and the top ten hold around 0.13%. Material for sequencing was naive CD4+ T cells sorted from blood. The subset here: CD45RA+ positively selected. These receptors originate from a man aged 18 to 30 in good health.

This clone was seen once. The V gene is TRBV30, the J gene TRBJ2-1; 10 bases are a match to TRBD2. The J segment lost 7 bases and the V segment lost 8 bases, leaving 5 bases of the junction unmatched. The germline V gene has CDR1 GTSNPN and CDR2 SVGIG (reference sequence). The CDR3 is made up of 12 amino acids. In nucleotides, the CDR3 is TGTGCCGGGTTAGCGGGGGGAAATGAGCAGTTCTTC. Translating it yields CAGLAGGNEQFF.

The rearrangement links TRBV6-5 to TRBJ1-6, with a weak D call TRBD1 (5 bases). The CDR3 contains 16 residues. Germline loops: CDR1 MNHEY, CDR2 SVGAGI. V was clipped by 0 bases and J by 8 bases, with 14 bases between them. The CDR3 DNA sequence: TGTGCCAGCAGTTACTCCCAGGGTGTCGGAGATTCACCCCTCCACTTT. Translating it yields CASSYSQGVGDSPLHF.

The chain carries TRBV18 and TRBJ2-2; D possibly corresponds to TRBD2 (6 bases). Germline V gene lookup returns CDR1 KGHSH and CDR2 LQKENI. V gave up 0 bases and J gave up 5 bases, with 16 bases separating them. The CDR3 length is 17 residues. CDR3 nucleotide sequence: TGTGCCAGCTCACCACCGAGCGGGCCGACCTCTACCGGGGAGCTGTTTTTT. Protein sequence: CASSPPSGPTSTGELFF. Filled out from reference TRBV18 and TRBJ2-2, the complete variable domain reads NAGVMQNPRHLVRRRGQEARLRCSPMKGHSHVYWYRQLPEEGLKFMVYLQKENIIDESGMPKERFSAEFPKEGPSILRIQQVVRGDSAAYFCASSPPSGPTSTGELFFGEGSRLTVL.

Comment on this clone: Additional DNA sequences in this sample encode the identical CDR3. The rearrangement joins TRBV2 to TRBJ1-1; 7 bases are shared with TRBD1. The CDR3 consists of 14 residues. The V segment lost 4 bases and the J segment 0 bases; nucleotides outside the gene matches: 2. Germline V lookup: CDR1 SNHLY, CDR2 FYNNEI. This chain's CDR3 is CASSGGQLNTEAFF. The CDR3 DNA reads TGTGCCAGCAGTGGGGGACAGTTGAACACTGAAGCTTTCTTT. The full variable domain, its missing parts supplied by reference TRBV2 and TRBJ1-1, is EPEVTQTPSHQVTQMGQEVILRCVPISNHLYFYWYRQILGQKVEFLVSFYNNEISEKSEIFDDQFSVERPDGSNFTLKIRSTKLEDSAMYFCASSGGQLNTEAFFGQGTRLTVV.

DNA of the CDR3: TGTGCCTGGAGTTCCGCAGGATCCTACGAGCAGTACTTC. Its translation is CAWSSAGSYEQYF. This chain uses TRBV30 with TRBJ2-7; unclear D gene. V lost 2 bases and J lost 1, with 9 bases in between. The CDR3 consists of 13 residues. Germline loops: CDR1 GTSNPN, CDR2 SVGIG (reference sequence).

Note on this clone: The sample carries other DNA sequences with the same CDR3. This sequence joins TRBV29-1 and TRBJ2-7; D call uncertain. This CDR3 has 11 amino acids. V was clipped by 3 bases and J by 4 bases, with 7 bases between them. Germline CDR1 is SQVTM and CDR2 is ANQGSEA. CDR3 sequence (DNA): TGCAGCGTTGAGGGCCCGTACGAGCAGTACTTC. This encodes CSVEGPYEQYF.

This chain connects TRBV4-1 to TRBJ2-3, with 16 bases that match TRBD2. This CDR3 has 16 amino acids. CDR1 is MGHRA, CDR2 YSYEKL, per germline. Trimming cost V 3 bases and J 5 bases; bases outside gene matches: 2. The CDR3 sequence: CASSQGLAGGQDTQYF. The CDR3 region has the DNA TGCGCCAGCAGCCAGGGACTAGCGGGGGGGCAAGATACGCAGTATTTT.

V usage is TRBV29-1 and J usage is TRBJ1-1, with D hard to call. The CDR3 is 12 amino acids. V was pared by 6 bases and J by 1 base, with 9 bases between. Germline CDR1 SQVTM, CDR2 ANQGSEA. This CDR3 reads CSVRRANTEAFF. The CDR3 DNA is TGCAGCGTGCGGCGGGCGAACACTGAAGCTTTCTTT. The full variable domain, rest sourced from reference TRBV29-1 and TRBJ1-1, is SAVISQKPSRDICQRGTSLTIQCQVDSQVTMMFWYRQQPGQSLTLIATANQGSEATYESGFVIDKFPISRPNLTFSTLTVSNMSPEDSSIYLCSVRRANTEAFFGQGTRLTVV.

CDR3 region: CASSGFSEAFF. The CDR3 nucleotides read TGTGCCAGCAGCGGGTTTTCGGAAGCTTTCTTT. The rearrangement links TRBV2 to TRBJ1-1; D ambiguous. The CDR3 has 11 residues. Germline values: CDR1 SNHLY, CDR2 FYNNEI. V was trimmed by 6 bases and J by 8 bases, leaving 10 bases between them.

The rearrangement uses TRBV7-9 and TRBJ2-7; 9 nucleotides agree with TRBD1. CDR3 length: 15 residues. Germline-derived CDR1 and CDR2 are SEHNR and FQNEAQ (reference sequence). Trimming removed 1 base from V and 2 bases from J; junction bases left unmatched: 3. CDR3 residues: CASSLDGQGTYEQYF. The CDR3 nucleotides read TGTGCCAGCAGCTTAGACGGACAGGGGACCTACGAGCAGTACTTC.

The gene calls are TRBV6-6 and TRBJ2-7; D remains ambiguous. This CDR3 has 14 amino acids. Germline V CDR1 and CDR2: MNHNY, SVGAGI (reference sequence). The germline V and J ends were trimmed by 2 bases and 1 base, with 9 bases remaining between them. In DNA, the CDR3 is TGTGCCAGCAGTTACCTATCGCAGTCCTACGAGCAGTACTTC. This translates into CASSYLSQSYEQYF.

V is TRBV5-1 and J is TRBJ2-5; unclear D gene. Germline V lookup: CDR1 SGHRS, CDR2 YFSETQ. The CDR3 covers 15 residues. V was clipped by 0 bases and J by 4 bases, with 13 bases between them. The CDR3: CASSLGGRSVETQYF. Written as DNA, the CDR3 is TGCGCCAGCAGCTTGGGCGGTCGCTCTGTAGAGACCCAGTACTTC.

As regards this clone: The sample contains more than one DNA sequence encoding this CDR3. The chain uses TRBV10-3 and TRBJ1-1, with a possible D match to TRBD1 (5 bases). V lost 0 bases and J 5 bases, leaving 10 bases between the germline ends. The CDR3 consists of 14 residues. The germline V gene encodes CDR1 ENHRY and CDR2 SYGVKD. The CDR3 protein is CAISESGGGTEAFF. The CDR3 DNA reads as TGTGCCATCAGTGAGTCCGGGGGAGGGACTGAAGCTTTCTTT.

V and J are TRBV19 and TRBJ1-4; D remains ambiguous. CDR3 length: 14 amino acids. Germline assignment: CDR1 LNHDA and CDR2 SQIVND (reference sequence). V lost 5 bases, J lost 6 bases, and 13 bases lay in between. The CDR3 DNA sequence: TGTGCCAGTAGTCTCAACGGGTTCCATGAAAAACTGTTTTTT. Encoded protein: CASSLNGFHEKLFF.

The CDR3 bases are TGTGCCATTGGGAGTGGGACCGGGGAGCTGTTTTTT. The encoded protein is CAIGSGTGELFF. The chain uses TRBV28 and TRBJ2-2; D is possibly TRBD2 (5 bases). V dropped 10 bases and J dropped 5 bases, with 11 bases sitting between them. In germline, CDR1 is MDHEN, CDR2 SYDVKM. This CDR3 is built from 12 residues. Filled out from reference TRBV28 and TRBJ2-2, the complete variable domain reads DVKVTQSSRYLVKRTGEKVFLECVQDMDHENMFWYRQDPGLGLRLIYFSYDVKMKEKGDIPEGYSVSREKKERFSLILESASTNQTSMYLCAIGSGTGELFFGEGSRLTVL.

The rearrangement joins TRBV19 to TRBJ1-5; D is uncertain. The V end was cut by 2 bases, the J end by 4 bases, with 6 bases between. The CDR3 consists of 13 residues. Germline values: CDR1 LNHDA, CDR2 SQIVND (reference sequence). As DNA, the CDR3 is TGTGCCAGTAGTATAAACCGGAATCAGCCCCAGCATTTT. Translated: CASSINRNQPQHF.

The chain recombines TRBV4-1 with TRBJ2-5; TRBD1 agrees at 8 bases. V lost 3 bases, J lost 2 bases, and 5 bases stayed unmatched. The germline V gene has CDR1 MGHRA and CDR2 YSYEKL. The length of the CDR3 is 15 residues. The CDR3 sequence: CASSQGQASQETQYF. CDR3 DNA: TGCGCCAGCAGCCAGGGACAGGCCTCACAAGAGACCCAGTACTTC.

The chain carries TRBV10-2 and TRBJ2-7; TRBD1 might be the D (5 bases). The CDR3 totals 13 residues. Germline V gene sequence: CDR1 WSHSY, CDR2 SAAADI. V lost 6 bases to trimming and J lost 3 bases, with 12 bases between them. CDR3 loop: CASSQGAYYEQYF. The DNA of the CDR3 is TGCGCCAGCAGCCAGGGTGCCTACTACGAGCAGTACTTC.

The CDR3 DNA is TGTGCCAGCAGCCCTTCCAACAATGAGCAGTTCTTC. It encodes CASSPSNNEQFF. V usage is TRBV11-3 and J usage is TRBJ2-1; D ambiguous. V gave up 5 bases and J gave up 5 bases, with 7 bases separating them. This CDR3 has 12 residues. Per germline, CDR1 SGHNT and CDR2 YENEEA.